This T cell receptor (beta chain) was found in a study of response to subunit inactivated influenza vaccine. Study-level findings and limits: Every seasonal influenza vaccination brings in few new T cells, the authors suggested.

TCRdb processed the RT-PCR reads anew with MiXCR; each CDR3 protein has one entry. Seen here are a few hundred thousand distinct CDR3 sequences, around 15% observed once, and the top ten hold around 10%. As to this clonotype: The target antigen is unknown.

The sample was PBMCs from blood, taken 11 to 12 days after vaccination. The TCR sequence derives from a man aged 50 or older who received an inactivated influenza vaccine.

The CDR3 is CASSQYVGRRDEQFF. CDR3 in DNA: TGCGCCAGCAGCCAGTACGTCGGCCGCCGGGATGAGCAGTTCTTC. The gene calls are TRBV4-3 and TRBJ2-1; D uncertain. Trimming cost V 3 bases and J 8 bases, with 17 bases left between them. Per germline, CDR1 LGHNA and CDR2 YSLEER. CDR3 length: 15 amino acids.